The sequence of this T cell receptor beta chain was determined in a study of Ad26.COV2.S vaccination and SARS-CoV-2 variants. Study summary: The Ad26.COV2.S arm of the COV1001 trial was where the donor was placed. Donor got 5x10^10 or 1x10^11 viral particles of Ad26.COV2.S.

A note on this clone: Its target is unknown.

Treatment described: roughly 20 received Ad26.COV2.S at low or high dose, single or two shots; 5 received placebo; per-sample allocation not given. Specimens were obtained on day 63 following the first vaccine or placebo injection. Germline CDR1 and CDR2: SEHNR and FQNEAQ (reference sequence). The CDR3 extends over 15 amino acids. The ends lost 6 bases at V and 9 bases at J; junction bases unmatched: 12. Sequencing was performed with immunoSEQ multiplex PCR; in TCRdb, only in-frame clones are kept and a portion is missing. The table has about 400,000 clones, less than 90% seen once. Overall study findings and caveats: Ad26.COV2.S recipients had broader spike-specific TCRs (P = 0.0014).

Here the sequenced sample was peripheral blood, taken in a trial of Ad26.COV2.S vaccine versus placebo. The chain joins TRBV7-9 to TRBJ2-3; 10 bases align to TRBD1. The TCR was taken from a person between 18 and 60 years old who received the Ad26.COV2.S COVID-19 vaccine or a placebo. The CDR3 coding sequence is TGTGCCAGCAGTTTCGGACAGGGGGTCTTCGAGACGCAGTATTTT. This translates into CASSFGQGVFETQYF.